This TCR beta chain appears in the sequencing data of a study of blood T cell repertoires in COVID-19. Study in general: Cohort 3 recovered donors had two negative PCRs, clearance, or symptom resolution.

The V and J ends lost 5 bases and 4 bases respectively, with 6 bases between them. Germline loops: CDR1 LNHDA, CDR2 SQIVND (reference sequence). There are 12 residues in the CDR3. Profiling relied on immunoSEQ multiplex PCR, and the TCRdb table lists in-frame clones only, not all of them. In the table there are about 280,000 clones, more than 75% of which are singletons. The origin of this receptor is a woman in her fifties or sixties in a cohort exposed to, infected with or recovered from COVID-19 (not recorded which). This rearrangement joins TRBV19 to TRBJ2-1; D call uncertain. Sequencing input: PBMCs or T cells enriched from blood (not recorded which). CDR3: CASSLSYNEQFF. The CDR3 nucleotides are TGTGCCAGTAGTTTGAGTTACAATGAGCAGTTCTTC.